The T cell receptor beta chain described here comes from a study of blood T cell repertoires in COVID-19. Study-wide background: Both acute and convalescent COVID-19 samples were obtained from the United States, Italy and Spain. The analysed material was cDNA or gDNA that came from T cells, B-cell-depleted T cells, or PBMCs.

The CDR3 contains 15 residues. Original handling: Reference gene primer amplification in the assay estimated nucleated cell counts. Assay used: immunoSEQ multiplex PCR; TCRdb lists only in-frame clones, some missing. Clone size and V and J calls were adopted from that table, with D and trimming inferred from the DNA. The sample has tens of thousands of clones; roughly 84% are singletons. Source material: peripheral blood. The origin of this receptor is a woman between 55 and 75 years old with acute or convalescent COVID-19. The rearrangement joins TRBV21-1 to TRBJ2-2; TRBD1, the D gene given by the table, was not confirmed from the DNA. TRBV21-1 is listed as a pseudogene. CDR3 residues: CASSPQGPTTGELFF. The CDR3 DNA sequence: TGTGCCAGCAGCCCACAGGGGCCGACCACCGGGGAGCTGTTTTTT.